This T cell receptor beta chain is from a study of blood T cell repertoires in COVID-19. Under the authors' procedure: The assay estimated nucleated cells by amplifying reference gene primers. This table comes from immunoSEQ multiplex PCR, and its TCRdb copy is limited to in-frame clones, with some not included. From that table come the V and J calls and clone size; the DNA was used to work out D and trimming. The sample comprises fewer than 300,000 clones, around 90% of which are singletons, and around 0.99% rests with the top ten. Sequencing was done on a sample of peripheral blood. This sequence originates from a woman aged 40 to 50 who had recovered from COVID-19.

The CDR3 nucleotides are TGTGCCTGGAGTGTGTGGGGGGTTAACACTGAAGCTTTCTTT. The encoded protein is CAWSVWGVNTEAFF. The chain has TRBV30 and TRBJ1-1, with D possibly being TRBD1 (5 bases). V lost 0 bases, J lost 2 bases, and 10 bases lay in between. The CDR3 spans 14 residues. Germline V gene sequence: CDR1 GTSNPN, CDR2 SVGIG (reference sequence).